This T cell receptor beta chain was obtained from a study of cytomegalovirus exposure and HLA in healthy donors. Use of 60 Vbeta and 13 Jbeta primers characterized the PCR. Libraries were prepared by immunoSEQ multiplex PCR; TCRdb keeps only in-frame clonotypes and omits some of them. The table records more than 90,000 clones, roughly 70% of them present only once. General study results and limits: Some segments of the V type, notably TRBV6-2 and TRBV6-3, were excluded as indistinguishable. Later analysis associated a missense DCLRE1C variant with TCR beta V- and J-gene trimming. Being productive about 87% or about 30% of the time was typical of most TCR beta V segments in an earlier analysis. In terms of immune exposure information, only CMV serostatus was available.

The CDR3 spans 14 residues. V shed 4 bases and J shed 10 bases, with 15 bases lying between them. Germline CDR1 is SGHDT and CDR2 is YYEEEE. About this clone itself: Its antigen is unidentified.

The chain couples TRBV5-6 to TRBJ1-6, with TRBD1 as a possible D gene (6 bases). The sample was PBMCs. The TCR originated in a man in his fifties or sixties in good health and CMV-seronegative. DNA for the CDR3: TGTGCCAGCAGCGGGGGGGCGTTCGGGTCACCCCTCCACTTT. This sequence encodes CASSGGAFGSPLHF.